The 15 T cell receptor beta chains below were found in one sample sequenced in a study of radiation and T cells in renal cell carcinoma (dated by TCRdb to 2020 to 2022). The meaning of the sample's time point label: blood 2 weeks post-SBRT. The treatment or condition label corresponds to: 15 Gy SBRT to primary tumor, nephrectomy 4 weeks later. The library relied on the immunoSEQ multiplex PCR assay. Sourced from immuneACCESS, this table was stored by TCRdb with only in-frame sequences that have V and J called. A share of the clones is absent; for the studies checked, an unresolved V gene accounts for under half, and the remainder has no known explanation. The sample data list fewer than 150,000 clones, and more than 75% of these were observed just once. The ten largest clones add up to more than 5% of the sample. The material was blood, obtained from a patient whose treatment included radiotherapy and nephrectomy. These receptor sequences come from a woman between 65 and 79 years old with renal cell carcinoma.

This sequence joins TRBV6-1 and TRBJ1-6, with D perhaps TRBD1 (5 bases). Germline V lookup: CDR1 MNHNS, CDR2 SASEGT. The CDR3 is 15 amino acids. The V end was cut by 1 base, the J end by 8 bases, with 12 bases between. CDR3 nucleotide sequence: TGTGCCAGCAGTGAAGATGTGGGGCGGTATTCACCCCTCCACTTT. Its protein product is CASSEDVGRYSPLHF.

With respect to this clone: The same CDR3 arises from other DNA sequences in this sample as well. The chain couples TRBV7-6 to TRBJ1-1; D gene ambiguous. This CDR3 has 13 residues. Germline CDR1 reads SGHVS; CDR2 reads FNYEAQ. Trimming shortened V by 3 bases and J by 1 base, and 6 bases separated the two germline ends. The CDR3 DNA sequence: TGTGCCAGCAGCTTCAGACGGAACACTGAAGCTTTCTTT. It codes for CASSFRRNTEAFF.

This sequence joins TRBV5-6 and TRBJ2-2; no firm D call. The length of the CDR3 is 12 residues. V was shortened by 1 base and J by 2 bases, with 0 bases between the two germline ends. The germline CDR1 and CDR2 sequences are SGHDT and YYEEEE. For the CDR3, the DNA is TGTGCCAGCAGCTTGAACACCGGGGAGCTGTTTTTT. Translation gives CASSLNTGELFF.

The genes are TRBV5-1 and TRBJ1-6; D is unresolved. CDR1 is SGHRS and CDR2 is YFSETQ in the germline V gene. This CDR3 is 14 amino acids long. Trimming removed 2 bases at V and 7 bases at J, with 10 bases between. The CDR3: CASSLEQTNSPLHF. The CDR3 DNA sequence: TGCGCCAGCAGCTTAGAACAGACCAATTCACCCCTCCACTTT. Combining the CDR3 with reference TRBV5-1 and TRBJ1-6 gives the whole variable domain KAGVTQTPRYLIKTRGQQVTLSCSPISGHRSVSWYQQTPGQGLQFLFEYFSETQRNKGNFPGRFSGRQFSNSRSEMNVSTLELGDSALYLCASSLEQTNSPLHFGNGTRLTVT.

V usage is TRBV6-5 and J usage is TRBJ1-2; D not resolved. Germline assignment: CDR1 MNHEY and CDR2 SVGAGI. Trimming shortened V by 0 bases and J by 3 bases, and 8 bases separated the two germline ends. The CDR3 loop spans 14 amino acids. This CDR3 is CASSYSTYDYGYTF. Written as DNA, the CDR3 is TGTGCCAGCAGTTACTCGACTTATGACTATGGCTACACCTTC.

V gene TRBV19 combines with J gene TRBJ2-1; tentative D call: TRBD1 (5 bases). V was trimmed by 1 base and J by 2 bases, leaving 9 bases between them. CDR3 length: 15 amino acids. The germline V gene has CDR1 LNHDA and CDR2 SQIVND (reference sequence). CDR3 in DNA: TGTGCCAGTAGTATAGTTCAGGGTACCTACAATGAGCAGTTCTTC. Its protein product is CASSIVQGTYNEQFF.

CDR3 in DNA: TGCGCCAGCAGCTTGGCCAAGCGGGGGGCCCCCGGGGAGCTGTTTTTT. It translates to CASSLAKRGAPGELFF. The chain joins TRBV5-1 to TRBJ2-2, with 9 nucleotides matching TRBD2. Losses at the gene ends were 0 bases for V and 6 bases for J; bases not matched to a gene: 6. This CDR3 contains 16 residues. CDR1 is SGHRS and CDR2 is YFSETQ in the germline V gene.

The chain is built from TRBV28 and TRBJ2-5, with 7 bases aligning to TRBD1. J was trimmed by 4 bases and V by 4 bases; bases with no gene match: 3. The CDR3 is 13 amino acids. Germline V gene data show CDR1 as MDHEN and CDR2 as SYDVKM. The CDR3 here is CASSSNRGETQYF. The CDR3 nucleotides are TGTGCCAGCAGTTCAAACAGGGGAGAGACCCAGTACTTC.

This chain joins TRBV19 and TRBJ2-2; no clear D. This CDR3 is built from 13 residues. V lost 5 bases to trimming and J lost 7 bases, with 11 bases between them. The germline V gene encodes CDR1 LNHDA and CDR2 SQIVND (reference sequence). In DNA, the CDR3 is TGTGCCAGTAGTCCTACTCCGGGCGGGGAGCTGTTTTTT. Translating gives CASSPTPGGELFF.

J is TRBJ2-7 and V is TRBV5-8; D remains ambiguous. CDR3 size: 14 residues. V was trimmed by 5 bases and J by 1 base, leaving 13 bases between them. Germline CDR1 SGHTS, CDR2 YDEGEE. CDR3 amino acids: CASRSRRGSYEQYF. The CDR3 DNA is TGTGCCAGCAGGAGCCGTCGAGGTTCCTACGAGCAGTACTTC.

This chain connects TRBV13 to TRBJ2-7; the match to TRBD1 covers 7 bases. The CDR3 spans 14 residues. Trimming removed 4 bases from V and 1 base from J; junction bases left unmatched: 4. Looked up from germline, CDR1 is PRHDT and CDR2 is FYEKMQ (reference sequence). The CDR3 DNA follows: TGTGCCAGCAGCTCCTACAGGGGATCCTACGAGCAGTACTTC. As protein: CASSSYRGSYEQYF. Supplemented by reference TRBV13 and TRBJ2-7, the full variable domain reads AAGVIQSPRHLIKEKRETATLKCYPIPRHDTVYWYQQGPGQDPQFLISFYEKMQSDKGSIPDRFSAQQFSDYHSELNMSSLELGDSALYFCASSSYRGSYEQYFGPGTRLTVT.

The gene calls are TRBV30 and TRBJ2-3, with a weak D call TRBD2 (7 bases). The CDR3 has 15 amino acids. Trimming took off 0 bases at V and 6 bases at J, with 16 bases between the two ends. CDR1 and CDR2 from the germline V gene are GTSNPN and SVGIG (reference sequence). CDR3: CAWSVGGGARDTQYF. CDR3 nucleotides: TGTGCCTGGAGTGTAGGTGGGGGGGCTAGGGATACGCAGTATTTT.

The chain joins TRBV30 to TRBJ1-6; TRBD1 matches 8 bases. The CDR3 contains 16 residues. Losses at the gene ends were 3 bases for V and 6 bases for J; bases not matched to a gene: 10. The germline V gene encodes CDR1 GTSNPN and CDR2 SVGIG (reference sequence). CDR3 region: CAWRGQVSGGNSPLHF. In DNA, the CDR3 is TGTGCCTGGAGGGGACAGGTTTCGGGTGGTAATTCACCCCTCCACTTT.

This clone was counted a few times. V and J are TRBV7-9 and TRBJ1-1, with D tentatively TRBD1 (6 bases). V dropped 6 bases and J dropped 2 bases, with 13 bases sitting between them. The CDR3 has 14 amino acids. Germline V gives CDR1 SEHNR, CDR2 FQNEAQ (reference sequence). The CDR3 is CASRSSRGNTEAFF. For the CDR3, the DNA is TGTGCCAGCAGATCGTCCAGGGGAAACACTGAAGCTTTCTTT.

The gene calls are TRBV6-1 and TRBJ2-3; a weak D match, TRBD1 (6 bases). Germline CDR1 reads MNHNS; CDR2 reads SASEGT. V was clipped by 4 bases and J by 3 bases, with 14 bases between them. The CDR3 has 15 residues. CDR3 DNA sequence: TGTGCCAGCAGTGCTACCTGGACAGTGACAGATACGCAGTATTTT. Translated, it gives CASSATWTVTDTQYF.